The present T cell receptor beta chain was sequenced within a study of blood T cells in healthy people across ages. The authors ran a second PCR of roughly 6 to 12 cycles using a sample-barcoded 5' primer and a J-beta primer mix. Through a template-switch adaptor with 12 random nucleotides, each cDNA molecule received a tag. TCRdb called the 5' RACE reads again in MiXCR, with one record for every CDR3 protein. The sample lists 730,000 or so distinct CDR3 sequences; 40% to 45% were seen once. Many counts were recorded for this clonotype. This sequence was found in a man older than 75 in good health. Material for sequencing was blood.

For the CDR3, the DNA is TGCGCCGCTCTAGATGGCTACGAGCAGTACTTC. Its translation: CAALDGYEQYF. The rearrangement links TRBV29-1 to TRBJ2-7; D is unresolved. This CDR3 comprises 11 residues. Germline V gene data show CDR1 as SQVTM and CDR2 as ANQGSEA.